This TCR beta chain was found in a study of T cells after yellow fever vaccination. The table lists this clonotype with many counts. Its target is not known. The junction had 6 bases not matched to a gene; V was cut back by 1 base and J by 4 bases. Germline CDR1 and CDR2: SGHVS and FQNEAQ. The CDR3 contains 16 residues. Whole-study results and caveats: FACS-sorted repertoires might harbor abundant contaminating clonotypes from the bulk population. The booster saw the reappearance of most primary-vaccination clones (96% CD4, 80% to 90% CD8). It was a small share of clonotypes that appeared in both CD4 and CD8 compartments.

TCRdb independently ran MiXCR on the 5' RACE reads; one entry per CDR3 protein. Here the sample spans some 320,000 distinct CDR3 sequences, around 4.4% being singletons. The sequencing here drew on PBMCs, taken 15 days after the yellow fever booster vaccination. The source of this sequence is a man between 18 and 29 years old who received the YFV17D yellow fever vaccine. The J gene is TRBJ2-1, the V gene TRBV7-8; 8 bases are a match to TRBD2. CDR3 in DNA: TGTGCCAGCAGCTTAGGAAGACTAGCGATTTACAATGAGCAGTTCTTC. This translates into CASSLGRLAIYNEQFF. The full variable domain, its missing parts supplied by reference TRBV7-8 and TRBJ2-1, is GAGVSQSPRYKVAKRGQDVALRCDPISGHVSLFWYQQALGQGPEFLTYFQNEAQLDKSGLPSDRFFAERPEGSVSTLKIQRTQQEDSAVYLCASSLGRLAIYNEQFFGPGTRLTVL.